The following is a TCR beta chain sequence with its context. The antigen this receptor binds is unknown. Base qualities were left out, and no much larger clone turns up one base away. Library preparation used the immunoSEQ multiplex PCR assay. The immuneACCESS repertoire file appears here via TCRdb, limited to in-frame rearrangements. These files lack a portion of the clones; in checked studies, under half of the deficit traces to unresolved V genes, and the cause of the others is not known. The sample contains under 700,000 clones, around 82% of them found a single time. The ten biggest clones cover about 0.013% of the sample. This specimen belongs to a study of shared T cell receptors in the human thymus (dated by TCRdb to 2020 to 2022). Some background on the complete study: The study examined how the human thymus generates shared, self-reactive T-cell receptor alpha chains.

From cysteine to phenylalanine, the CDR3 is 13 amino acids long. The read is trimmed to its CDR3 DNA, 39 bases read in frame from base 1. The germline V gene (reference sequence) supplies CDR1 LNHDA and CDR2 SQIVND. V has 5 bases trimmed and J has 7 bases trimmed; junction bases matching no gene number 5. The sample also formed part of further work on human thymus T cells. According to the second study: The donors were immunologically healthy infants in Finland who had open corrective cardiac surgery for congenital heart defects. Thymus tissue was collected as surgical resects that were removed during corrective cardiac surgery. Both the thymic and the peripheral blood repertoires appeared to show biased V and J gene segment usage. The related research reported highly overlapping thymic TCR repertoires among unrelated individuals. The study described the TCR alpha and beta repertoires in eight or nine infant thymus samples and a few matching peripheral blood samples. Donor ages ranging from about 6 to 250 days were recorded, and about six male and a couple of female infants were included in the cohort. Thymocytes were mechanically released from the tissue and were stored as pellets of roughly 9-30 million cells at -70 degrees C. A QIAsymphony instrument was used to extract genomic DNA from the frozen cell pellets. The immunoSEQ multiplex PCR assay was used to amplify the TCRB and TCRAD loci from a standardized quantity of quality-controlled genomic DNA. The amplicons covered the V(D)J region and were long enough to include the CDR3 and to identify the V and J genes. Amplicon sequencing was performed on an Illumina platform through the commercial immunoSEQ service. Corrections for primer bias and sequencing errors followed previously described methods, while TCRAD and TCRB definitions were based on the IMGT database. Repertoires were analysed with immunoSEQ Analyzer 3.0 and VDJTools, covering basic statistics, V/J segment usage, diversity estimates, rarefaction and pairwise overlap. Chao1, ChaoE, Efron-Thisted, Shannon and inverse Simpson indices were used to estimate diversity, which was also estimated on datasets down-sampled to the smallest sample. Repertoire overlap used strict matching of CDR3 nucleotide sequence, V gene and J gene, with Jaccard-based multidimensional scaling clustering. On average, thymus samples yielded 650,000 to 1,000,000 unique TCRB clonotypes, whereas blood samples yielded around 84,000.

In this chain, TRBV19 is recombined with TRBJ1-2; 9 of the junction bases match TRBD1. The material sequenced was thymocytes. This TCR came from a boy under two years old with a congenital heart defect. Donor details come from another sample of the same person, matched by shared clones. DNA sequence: TGTGCCAGTAGTTGGTGGACAGGGGCTGGCTACACCTTC. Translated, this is CASSWWTGAGYTF.